This T cell receptor (beta chain) was documented in a study of blood T cell repertoires in COVID-19. TCRdb keeps only in-frame clones here, not all; method: immunoSEQ multiplex PCR. Among about 330,000 clones listed, 85% were seen once. This clonotype originated in a human donor in a cohort sampled during active COVID-19. The sequenced sample was peripheral blood.

CDR3 nucleotide sequence: TGTGCCAGCAGTTCCGGGGGGAGCTGGGGCACCGGGGAGCTGTTTTTT. Translated: CASSSGGSWGTGELFF. The gene calls are TRBV7-3 and TRBJ2-2; 7 bases line up with TRBD2. The CDR3 extends over 16 amino acids. The germline gives CDR1 SGHTA, CDR2 FQGTGA. After removal of 6 bases from V and 4 bases from J, the junction contained 11 bases not matched to a gene.